Listed here is a single T cell receptor beta chain. V was clipped by 2 bases and J by 0 bases, with 13 bases between them. Germline V gives CDR1 KGHSH, CDR2 LQKENI. The CDR3 contains 16 residues. These data originate in a study of blood T cell repertoires in COVID-19. TCRdb's table, derived via immunoSEQ multiplex PCR, lists solely in-frame clones and lacks some. The repertoire consists of more than 80,000 clones, with approximately 83% occurring once and the leading ten covering about 2%. The sequence derives from a woman in her sixties or seventies with acute or convalescent COVID-19. Sequenced: peripheral blood. This chain links TRBV18 with TRBJ1-1, with D hard to call. CDR3 in amino acids: CASSPGRRPMNTEAFF. The CDR3 nucleotides are TGTGCCAGCTCACCAGGGAGAAGACCTATGAACACTGAAGCTTTCTTT.